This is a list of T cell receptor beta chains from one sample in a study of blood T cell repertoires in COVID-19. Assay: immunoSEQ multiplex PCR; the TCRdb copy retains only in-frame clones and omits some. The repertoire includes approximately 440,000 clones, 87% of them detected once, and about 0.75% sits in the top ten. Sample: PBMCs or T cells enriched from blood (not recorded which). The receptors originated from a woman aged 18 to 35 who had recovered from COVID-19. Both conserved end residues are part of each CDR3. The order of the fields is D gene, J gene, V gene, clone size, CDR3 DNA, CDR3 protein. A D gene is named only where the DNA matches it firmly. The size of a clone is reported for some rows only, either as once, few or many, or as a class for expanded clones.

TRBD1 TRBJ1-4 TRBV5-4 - TGTGCCAGCAGCTCCCCGGACAGGGATCATGAAAAACTGTTTTTT CASSSPDRDHEKLFF
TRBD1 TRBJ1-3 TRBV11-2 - TGTGCCAGCAGCCCCGACAGGGTGGGGGACACCATATATTTT CASSPDRVGDTIYF
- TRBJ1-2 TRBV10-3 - TGTGCCATCAGTGAGTTAGATGCACAGGGCGTGACCTATGGCTACACCTTC CAISELDAQGVTYGYTF
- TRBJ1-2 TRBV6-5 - TGTGCCAGCAGTTACTCGACAGCTCAGCCTAACTATGGCTACACCTTC CASSYSTAQPNYGYTF
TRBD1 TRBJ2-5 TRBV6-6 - TGTGCCAGCCTCGTGACGGGGACAGGAGAGACCCAGTACTTC CASLVTGTGETQYF
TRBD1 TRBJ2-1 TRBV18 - TGTGCCAGCTCACCCGACAGGGGGATCAACAATGAGCAGTTCTTC CASSPDRGINNEQFF
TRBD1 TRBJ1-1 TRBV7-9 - TGTGCCAGCACCCTAGGGACAGCGAACACTGAAGCTTTCTTT CASTLGTANTEAFF
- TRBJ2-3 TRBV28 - TGTGCCAGCAGCAATACAGGGTCCACAGATACGCAGTATTTT CASSNTGSTDTQYF
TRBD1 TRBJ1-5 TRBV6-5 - TGTGCCAGCAGTCGAGGGGGACAGGGCGATCAGCCCCAGCATTTT CASSRGGQGDQPQHF
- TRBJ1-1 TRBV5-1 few TGCGCCAGCAGCCGCCGAGAGGAGAACACTGAAGCTTTCTTT CASSRREENTEAFF
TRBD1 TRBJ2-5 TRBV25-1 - TGTGCCAGCAGTGAATTGGGGACAGGGGAAGAGACCCAGTACTTC CASSELGTGEETQYF
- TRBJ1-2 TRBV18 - TGTGCCAGCTCACCATACCAGAACTATGGCTACACCTTC CASSPYQNYGYTF
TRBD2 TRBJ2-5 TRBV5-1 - TGCGCCAGCAGGGGTAGCGGGGGGGAAGAGACCCAGTACTTC CASRGSGGEETQYF
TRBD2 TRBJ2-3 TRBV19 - TGTGCCAGTAGTCCCCTTGGAGCGGGGGCCAACACAGATACGCAGTATTTT CASSPLGAGANTDTQYF
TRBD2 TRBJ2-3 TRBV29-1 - TGCAGCGTTGGTCGAGCGGGGGACGGGGGCGCAGATACGCAGTATTTT CSVGRAGDGGADTQYF
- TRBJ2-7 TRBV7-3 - TGTGCCCCCACGTTCGGGGGTGTGTCCTACGAGCAGTACTTC CAPTFGGVSYEQYF
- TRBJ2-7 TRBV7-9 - TGTGCCAGCAGCGAGAAAGGGACAACCTACGAGCAGTACTTC CASSEKGTTYEQYF
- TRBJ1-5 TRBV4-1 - TGCGCCAGCAGCCACCCGCCCGAGGGTCAGCCCCAGCATTTT CASSHPPEGQPQHF
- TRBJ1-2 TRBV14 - TGTGCCAGCAGCCAAGATGCCAGGGTAAACTATGGCTACACCTTC CASSQDARVNYGYTF
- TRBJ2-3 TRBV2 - TGTGCCAGCAGTGTAACTAGGCTTTCTAACACAGATACGCAGTATTTT CASSVTRLSNTDTQYF
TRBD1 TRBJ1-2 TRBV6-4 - TGTGCCAGCAGCCGAACCGGGACAGGGACCCCTAACTATGGCTACACCTTC CASSRTGTGTPNYGYTF
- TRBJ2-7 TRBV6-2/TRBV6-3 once TGTGCCAGCACCCCCCCCGGAGGGGTCTCCTACGAGCAGTACTTC CASTPPGGVSYEQYF